This entry describes one T cell receptor (beta chain). No antigen is known for it. Tagging with unique molecular identifiers was a feature of the TCR beta cDNA libraries. TCRdb used MiXCR to reprocess the PCR reads, holding one entry per CDR3 protein. The table shows 450,000 or so distinct CDR3 sequences, with approximately 46% occurring only once. Losses at the gene ends were 4 bases for V and 0 bases for J; bases not matched to a gene: 9. There are 18 residues in the CDR3. Germline V gene data show CDR1 as SGHTA and CDR2 as FQGTGA. The data are from a study of post-analysis software for immune sequencing data. Study-wide results and caveats: Relative to controls, patients with multiple sclerosis showed significantly lower normalized Chao1 diversity. Higher frequency in patients than in controls was seen for roughly five TRBV segments, with TRBV5-6, TRBV5-1 and TRBV20-1 among them.

Sequencing was carried out using blood. The V and J genes are TRBV7-3 and TRBJ2-3; 11 bases line up with TRBD2. This sequence was found in a girl aged 10 to 17 with multiple sclerosis. In DNA form, the CDR3 reads TGTGCCAGCAGCTCCCAACCTAGCGGGAGGCTCAGCACAGATACGCAGTATTTT. Its protein product is CASSSQPSGRLSTDTQYF.